The 25 T cell receptor beta chains listed next were all sequenced from one sample in a study of blood T cell repertoires in COVID-19. The method was immunoSEQ multiplex PCR; TCRdb's version includes in-frame clones alone and lacks a portion of them. The data contain about 280,000 clones, about nine tenths of them singletons. The sequencing sample was made of peripheral blood. The source is a man between 50 and 59 years old with acute or convalescent COVID-19.

The chain is built from TRBV6-1 and TRBJ2-3, with 9 positions matching TRBD1. Germline CDR1 and CDR2: MNHNS and SASEGT. This CDR3 contains 16 residues. V trimming: 4 bases; J trimming: 1 base; junction bases outside the gene matches: 6. The chain's CDR3 is CASSARTGARTDTQYF. For the CDR3, the DNA is TGTGCCAGCAGTGCCCGGACAGGGGCTCGCACAGATACGCAGTATTTT.

The rearrangement joins TRBV10-3 to TRBJ1-1; D may be TRBD1 (6 bases). CDR1 is ENHRY and CDR2 is SYGVKD in the germline V gene. The CDR3 contains 14 residues. With 4 bases removed from V and 1 base from J, the gap between germline ends came to 10 bases. DNA for the CDR3: TGTGCCATCAGTGCGGACAGAAAGAACACTGAAGCTTTCTTT. Its translation is CAISADRKNTEAFF.

This clone has just one count. The chain recombines TRBV20-1 with TRBJ2-3; D remains ambiguous. The ends were cut back, 2 bases at V and 8 bases at J, with 8 bases in the middle. Germline V gene sequence: CDR1 DFQATT, CDR2 SNEGSKA (reference sequence). The CDR3 consists of 11 residues. Written as DNA, the CDR3 is TGCAGTGCTAGACCCGGTGGTACGCAGTATTTT. It is translated as CSARPGGTQYF.

The chain carries TRBV6-5 and TRBJ2-7, with 7 bases aligning to TRBD1. J gave up 2 bases and V 4 bases, and 5 bases lay outside the gene matches. This CDR3 is 14 amino acids long. Germline CDR1 MNHEY, CDR2 SVGAGI. The CDR3 sequence: CASSWDSLAYEQYF. CDR3 sequence (DNA): TGTGCCAGCAGTTGGGACAGCCTCGCCTACGAGCAGTACTTC.

The J gene is TRBJ1-1, the V gene TRBV2; TRBD1 agrees at 8 bases. The CDR3 is made up of 14 amino acids. Per the germline V gene, CDR1 is SNHLY and CDR2 is FYNNEI. V shed 5 bases, J shed 1 base, and the junction held 3 bases outside the gene matches. The CDR3 DNA follows: TGTGCCAGCAGTCGAGGACAGGGGAACACTGAAGCTTTCTTT. Translation gives CASSRGQGNTEAFF.

V usage is TRBV5-1 and J usage is TRBJ2-3, with 8 bases identical to TRBD2. The CDR3 totals 16 residues. Germline CDR1 reads SGHRS; CDR2 reads YFSETQ. V was clipped by 0 bases and J by 0 bases; unmatched bases: 3. The CDR3 nucleotides are TGCGCCAGCAGCTTGGGTAGCGGGGAGAGCACAGATACGCAGTATTTT. Protein product: CASSLGSGESTDTQYF.

DNA of the CDR3: TGTGCCAGCAGCTTTCGACTAGCGGGGGATACGCAGTATTTT. This translates into CASSFRLAGDTQYF. The rearrangement links TRBV7-3 to TRBJ2-3, with TRBD2 matching 11 bases. Germline V gene lookup returns CDR1 SGHTA and CDR2 FQGTGA. V shed 3 bases and J 6 bases; nucleotides not matched to a gene: 2. The CDR3 totals 14 residues.

This clone was seen just once. The chain joins TRBV4-1 to TRBJ2-7, with 9 nucleotides matching TRBD1. The CDR3 has 15 residues. The V and J ends lost 6 bases and 2 bases, in that order; junction bases with no gene match: 8. CDR1 is MGHRA, CDR2 YSYEKL, per germline. CDR3 coding DNA: TGCGCCAGCAGTCGCGGGACAGGGACTCCCTACGAGCAGTACTTC. Protein: CASSRGTGTPYEQYF.

This clone was counted a single time. J is TRBJ1-2 and V is TRBV18, with D possibly TRBD1 on 6 matching bases. This CDR3 contains 13 residues. V lost 2 bases to trimming and J lost 6 bases, with 10 bases between them. In germline, CDR1 is KGHSH, CDR2 LQKENI. CDR3 amino acids: CASSPGQSDGYTF. The CDR3 coding sequence is TGTGCCAGCTCACCAGGACAGAGTGATGGCTACACCTTC. Supplemented by reference TRBV18 and TRBJ1-2, the full variable domain reads NAGVMQNPRHLVRRRGQEARLRCSPMKGHSHVYWYRQLPEEGLKFMVYLQKENIIDESGMPKERFSAEFPKEGPSILRIQQVVRGDSAAYFCASSPGQSDGYTFGSGTRLTVV.

J is TRBJ1-1 and V is TRBV10-3, with 9 bases aligning to TRBD1. The CDR3 extends over 14 amino acids. Germline V gene data show CDR1 as ENHRY and CDR2 as SYGVKD. Trimming cost V 0 bases and J 8 bases; bases outside gene matches: 4. CDR3 sequence: CAISESGTGREAFF. The CDR3 DNA follows: TGTGCCATCAGTGAGTCAGGGACAGGGAGAGAAGCTTTCTTT.

The chain has TRBV7-9 and TRBJ1-1; TRBD1 is a possible D gene (6 bases). Germline CDR1 SEHNR, CDR2 FQNEAQ (reference sequence). Trimming took off 0 bases at V and 1 base at J, with 12 bases between the two ends. The CDR3 totals 16 residues. CDR3 region: CASSLAGRGANTEAFF. The CDR3 DNA reads as TGTGCCAGCAGCTTAGCTGGACGGGGGGCGAACACTGAAGCTTTCTTT.

The chain is built from TRBV2 and TRBJ1-6; the D gene is possibly TRBD1 (5 bases). CDR1 is SNHLY and CDR2 is FYNNEI in the germline V gene. The CDR3 loop spans 16 amino acids. The V and J ends lost 6 bases and 9 bases respectively, with 21 bases between them. The CDR3 sequence is CASSAGGRTFGSPLHF. CDR3 bases: TGTGCCAGCAGCGCGGGAGGGAGGACATTTGGTTCACCCCTCCACTTT.

In regard to this clone: One junction end disagrees with the germline gene, perhaps due to a read error. The J gene is TRBJ2-1, the V gene TRBV5-1, with a possible D match to TRBD2 (6 bases). The CDR3 is 12 amino acids. CDR1 and CDR2 (germline): SGHRS, YFSETQ. CDR3 in amino acids: CASSPNGRGLVF. CDR3 DNA sequence: TGCGCCAGCAGCCCAAACGGACGGGGGTTGGTCTTC.

The V gene is TRBV3-1 (or the pseudogene TRBV3-2), the J gene TRBJ2-1; D is perhaps TRBD2 (5 bases). Per germline, CDR1 LGHDT and CDR2 YNNKEL (reference sequence). CDR3 length equals 15 residues. V lost 4 bases and J lost 3, with 13 bases in between. The CDR3 region is CASSPRRLDYNEQFF. Here the CDR3 DNA reads TGTGCCAGCAGCCCTAGGAGGCTCGACTACAATGAGCAGTTCTTC.

This chain uses TRBV3-1 (or the pseudogene TRBV3-2) with TRBJ2-4; 8 bases are a match to TRBD2. V lost 5 bases, J lost 0 bases, and 6 bases stayed unmatched. The CDR3 has 16 residues. Germline values: CDR1 LGHDT, CDR2 YNNKEL (reference sequence). The DNA of the CDR3 is TGTGCCAGCAGCTCAACGGCGGGGGGAGCCAAAAACATTCAGTACTTC. This sequence encodes CASSSTAGGAKNIQYF.

The chain carries TRBV2 and TRBJ2-2, with D possibly TRBD2 on 6 matching bases. Germline values: CDR1 SNHLY, CDR2 FYNNEI. Trimming removed 4 bases at V and 1 base at J, with 10 bases between. This CDR3 region has 15 residues. CDR3 DNA sequence: TGTGCCAGCAGTGTCGTCGGGGGGAACACCGGGGAGCTGTTTTTT. Translated: CASSVVGGNTGELFF. The full variable domain, completed using reference TRBV2 and TRBJ2-2, is EPEVTQTPSHQVTQMGQEVILRCVPISNHLYFYWYRQILGQKVEFLVSFYNNEISEKSEIFDDQFSVERPDGSNFTLKIRSTKLEDSAMYFCASSVVGGNTGELFFGEGSRLTVL.

This clone was seen a single time. The chain has TRBV7-6 and TRBJ1-1; 7 nucleotides line up with TRBD1. Trimming at V came to 4 bases and at J to 7 bases, leaving 15 bases not matched to a gene. Per the germline V gene, CDR1 is SGHVS and CDR2 is FNYEAQ. This CDR3 comprises 16 residues. The CDR3 protein is CASSWGDRVIRGEAFF. The CDR3 nucleotides are TGTGCCAGCAGCTGGGGAGACAGGGTAATTCGGGGTGAAGCTTTCTTT.

The genes are TRBV19 and TRBJ1-1; D may be TRBD1 (5 bases). The CDR3 loop spans 13 amino acids. CDR1 is LNHDA and CDR2 is SQIVND in the germline V gene (reference sequence). V was trimmed by 9 bases and J by 1 base, leaving 12 bases between them. The CDR3 bases are TGTGCCAGCTCCCTTCAGGGGAACACTGAAGCTTTCTTT. Translated: CASSLQGNTEAFF. The whole variable domain, remainder taken from reference TRBV19 and TRBJ1-1, is DGGITQSPKYLFRKEGQNVTLSCEQNLNHDAMYWYRQDPGQGLRLIYYSQIVNDFQKGDIAEGYSVSREKKESFPLTVTSAQKNPTAFYLCASSLQGNTEAFFGQGTRLTVV.

CDR3 coding DNA: TGTGCCAGCAGTTTCGACAGGGGTGGGGCCAACGTCCTGACTTTC. It encodes CASSFDRGGANVLTF. The chain uses TRBV27 and TRBJ2-6; 8 nucleotides match TRBD1. V lost 3 bases to trimming and J lost 3 bases; unmatched junction nucleotides: 1. This CDR3 has 15 amino acids. Germline V gene sequence: CDR1 MNHEY, CDR2 SMNVEV (reference sequence).

The rearrangement uses TRBV10-1 and TRBJ2-7; possible D gene TRBD2, 6 bases. The germline CDR1 and CDR2 sequences are WNHNN and SYGVQD (reference sequence). The V and J ends lost 6 bases and 3 bases respectively, with 12 bases between them. The CDR3 runs to 13 residues. The CDR3 sequence is CASSQVGGYEQYF. CDR3 bases: TGCGCCAGCAGCCAGGTGGGGGGCTACGAGCAGTACTTC.

The J gene is TRBJ1-1, the V gene TRBV5-1; TRBD1 matches 12 bases. The CDR3 totals 16 residues. The J segment lost 2 bases and the V segment lost 4 bases, leaving 6 bases of the junction unmatched. Germline CDR1 SGHRS, CDR2 YFSETQ. The CDR3 here is CASSIGDRGRNTEAFF. DNA for the CDR3: TGCGCCAGCAGCATTGGGGACAGGGGGCGTAACACTGAAGCTTTCTTT.

V gene TRBV7-2 combines with J gene TRBJ1-6, with TRBD1 matching 10 bases. CDR1 is SGHTA and CDR2 is FQGNSA in the germline V gene. This CDR3 contains 16 residues. V was clipped by 2 bases and J by 5 bases; unmatched bases: 3. The CDR3 region is CASSLRGTGDNSPLHF. For the CDR3, the DNA is TGTGCCAGCAGCTTAAGGGGGACAGGGGATAATTCACCCCTCCACTTT.

The chain carries TRBV5-1 and TRBJ1-4; D call uncertain. The germline V and J ends were trimmed by 2 bases and 8 bases, with 16 bases remaining between them. This CDR3 has 15 amino acids. Germline V gene lookup returns CDR1 SGHRS and CDR2 YFSETQ. Here the CDR3 DNA reads TGCGCCAGCAGCTTATTCGGGTGGACTCAGGAAAAACTGTTTTTT. As protein: CASSLFGWTQEKLFF. Full variable domain (remainder filled in from reference TRBV5-1 and TRBJ1-4): KAGVTQTPRYLIKTRGQQVTLSCSPISGHRSVSWYQQTPGQGLQFLFEYFSETQRNKGNFPGRFSGRQFSNSRSEMNVSTLELGDSALYLCASSLFGWTQEKLFFGSGTQLSVL.

J is TRBJ2-1 and V is TRBV18, with 11 bases that match TRBD2. Germline CDR1 and CDR2: KGHSH and LQKENI. V gave up 8 bases and J gave up 5 bases; unmatched junction bases: 5. This CDR3 has 14 residues. CDR3 protein: CASKTSGANNEQFF. The DNA of the CDR3 is TGTGCCAGCAAGACTAGCGGGGCTAACAATGAGCAGTTCTTC. Full variable domain (missing parts from reference TRBV18 and TRBJ2-1): NAGVMQNPRHLVRRRGQEARLRCSPMKGHSHVYWYRQLPEEGLKFMVYLQKENIIDESGMPKERFSAEFPKEGPSILRIQQVVRGDSAAYFCASKTSGANNEQFFGPGTRLTVL.

The chain recombines TRBV19 with TRBJ1-1; a possible D gene is TRBD1 (5 bases). V lost 4 bases and J 2 bases, leaving 11 bases between the germline ends. The CDR3 is made up of 14 amino acids. Germline CDR1 and CDR2: LNHDA and SQIVND (reference sequence). CDR3 protein: CASSRGLGNTEAFF. The CDR3 DNA is TGTGCCAGTAGTAGGGGACTTGGCAACACTGAAGCTTTCTTT.